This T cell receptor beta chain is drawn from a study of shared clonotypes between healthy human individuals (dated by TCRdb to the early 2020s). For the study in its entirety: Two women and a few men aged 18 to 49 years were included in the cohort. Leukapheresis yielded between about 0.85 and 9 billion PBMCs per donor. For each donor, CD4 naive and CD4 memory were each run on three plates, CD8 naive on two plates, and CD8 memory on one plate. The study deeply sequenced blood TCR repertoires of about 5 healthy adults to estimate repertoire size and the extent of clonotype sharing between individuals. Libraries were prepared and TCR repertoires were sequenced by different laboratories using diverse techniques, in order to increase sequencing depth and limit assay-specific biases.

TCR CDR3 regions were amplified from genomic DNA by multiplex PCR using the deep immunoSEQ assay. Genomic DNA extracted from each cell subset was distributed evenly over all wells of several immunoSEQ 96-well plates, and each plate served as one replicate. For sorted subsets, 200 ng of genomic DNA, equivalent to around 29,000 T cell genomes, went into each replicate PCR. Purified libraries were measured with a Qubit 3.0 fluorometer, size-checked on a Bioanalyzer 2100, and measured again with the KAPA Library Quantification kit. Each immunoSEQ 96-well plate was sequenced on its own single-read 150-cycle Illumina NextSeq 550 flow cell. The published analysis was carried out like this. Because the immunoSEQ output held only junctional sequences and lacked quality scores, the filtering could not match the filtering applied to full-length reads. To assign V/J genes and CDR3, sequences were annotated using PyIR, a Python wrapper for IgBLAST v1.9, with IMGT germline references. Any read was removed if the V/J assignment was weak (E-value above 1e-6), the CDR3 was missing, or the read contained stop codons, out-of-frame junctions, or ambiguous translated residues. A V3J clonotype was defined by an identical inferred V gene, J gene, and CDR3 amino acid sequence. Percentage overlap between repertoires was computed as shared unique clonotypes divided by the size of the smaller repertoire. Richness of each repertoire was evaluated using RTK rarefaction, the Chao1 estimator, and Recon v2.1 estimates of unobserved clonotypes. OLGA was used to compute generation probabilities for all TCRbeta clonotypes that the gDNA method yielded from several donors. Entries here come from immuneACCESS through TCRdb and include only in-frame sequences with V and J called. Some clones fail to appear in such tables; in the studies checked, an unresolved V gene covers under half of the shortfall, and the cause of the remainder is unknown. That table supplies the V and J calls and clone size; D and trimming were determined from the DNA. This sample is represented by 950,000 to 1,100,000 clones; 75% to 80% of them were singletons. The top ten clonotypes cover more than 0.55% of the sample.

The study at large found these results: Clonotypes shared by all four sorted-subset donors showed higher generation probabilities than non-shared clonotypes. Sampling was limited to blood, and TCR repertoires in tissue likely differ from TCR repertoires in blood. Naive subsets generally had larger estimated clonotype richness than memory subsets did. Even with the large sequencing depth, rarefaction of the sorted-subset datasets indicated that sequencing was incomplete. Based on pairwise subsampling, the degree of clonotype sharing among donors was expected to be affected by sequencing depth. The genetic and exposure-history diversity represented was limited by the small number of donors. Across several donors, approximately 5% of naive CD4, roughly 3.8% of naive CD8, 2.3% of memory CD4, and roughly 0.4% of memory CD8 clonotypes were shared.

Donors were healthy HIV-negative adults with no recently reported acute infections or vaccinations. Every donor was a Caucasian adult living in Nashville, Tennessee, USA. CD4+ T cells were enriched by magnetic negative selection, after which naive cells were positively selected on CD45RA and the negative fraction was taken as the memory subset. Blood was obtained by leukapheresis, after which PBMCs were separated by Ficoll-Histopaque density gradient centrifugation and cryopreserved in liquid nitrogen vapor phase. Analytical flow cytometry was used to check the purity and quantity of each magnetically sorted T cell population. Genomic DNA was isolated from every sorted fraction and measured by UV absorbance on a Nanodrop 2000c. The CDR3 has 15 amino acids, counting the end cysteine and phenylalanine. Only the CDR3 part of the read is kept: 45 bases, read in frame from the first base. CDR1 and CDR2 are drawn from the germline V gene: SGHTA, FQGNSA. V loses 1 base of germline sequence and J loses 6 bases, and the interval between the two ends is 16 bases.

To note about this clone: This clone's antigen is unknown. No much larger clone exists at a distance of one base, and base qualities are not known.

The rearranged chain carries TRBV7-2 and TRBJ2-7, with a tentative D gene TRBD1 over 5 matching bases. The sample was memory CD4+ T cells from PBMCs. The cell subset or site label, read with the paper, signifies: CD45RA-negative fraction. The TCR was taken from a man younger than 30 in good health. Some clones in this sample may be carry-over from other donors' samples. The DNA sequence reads TGTGCCAGCAGCTTAGTTGGACAAGGGGTGGCCGAGCAGTACTTC. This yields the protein CASSLVGQGVAEQYF.